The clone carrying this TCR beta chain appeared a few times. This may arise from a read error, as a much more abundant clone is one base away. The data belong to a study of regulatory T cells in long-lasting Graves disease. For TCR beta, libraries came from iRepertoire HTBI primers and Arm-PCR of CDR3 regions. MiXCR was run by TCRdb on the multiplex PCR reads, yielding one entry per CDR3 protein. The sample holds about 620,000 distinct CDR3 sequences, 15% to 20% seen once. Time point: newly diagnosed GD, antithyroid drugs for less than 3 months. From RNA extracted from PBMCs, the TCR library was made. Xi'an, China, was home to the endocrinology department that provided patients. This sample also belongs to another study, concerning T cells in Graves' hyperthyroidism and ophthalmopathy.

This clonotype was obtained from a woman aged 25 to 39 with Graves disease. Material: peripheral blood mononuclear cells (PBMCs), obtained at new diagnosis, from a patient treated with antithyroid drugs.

As DNA, the CDR3 is TGTGCCAGCAGTGAGGGACTAGCGGGAGCTGAGCAGTTCTTC. Protein sequence: CASSEGLAGAEQFF. The chain couples TRBV2 to TRBJ2-1, with 14 positions matching TRBD2. The CDR3 has 14 residues. Germline V gene lookup returns CDR1 SNHLY and CDR2 FYNNEI. The junction had 1 base not matched to a gene; V was cut back by 3 bases and J by 9 bases.